The rows below give T cell receptor beta chains drawn from one sample of a study of identical twins. TCRdb analysed the 5' RACE reads with MiXCR anew, one entry per CDR3 protein. The table shows about 1.7 million distinct CDR3 sequences, with about 30% occurring only once. Input material: cord blood. Receptors originate from a newborn girl in good health. Each CDR3 is given with its conserved first and last residue. A D gene is named only where the DNA matches it firmly. A row's size may be missing; if present it is once, few, many or a size class.

j_call v_call clone_size d_call cdr3_nt cdr3_aa
TRBJ2-3 TRBV2 NA TRBD2 TGTGCCAGCCAACGGTGGCGGGAGGTATTCACAGATACGCAGTATTTT CASQRWREVFTDTQYF
TRBJ2-3 TRBV7-9 NA NA TGTGCCAGCAGCCATAGACCCACAGATACGCAGTATTTT CASSHRPTDTQYF
TRBJ2-7 TRBV11-2 NA TRBD2 TGTGCCAGCAGCTTAAGGGGCGGGAGAGCATACAATGAGCAGTACTTC CASSLRGGRAYNEQYF
TRBJ2-3 TRBV27 NA NA TGTGCCAGCAGTTTATCGGGGCATGCCTGGCGGGATATCGCTAGCACAGATACGCAGTATTTT CASSLSGHAWRDIASTDTQYF
TRBJ2-6 TRBV25-1 few NA TGTGCCAGCAGTGATATGCGGTCTGGGGCCAACGTCCTGACTTTC CASSDMRSGANVLTF
TRBJ2-7 TRBV10-3 NA NA TGTGCCATCAGTGCCCAGGGCCGCTCCTACGAGCAGTACTTC CAISAQGRSYEQYF
TRBJ1-1 TRBV11-2 once NA TGTGCCAGCAGCTCCCGACCGATGTCGAACACTGAAGCTTTCTTT CASSSRPMSNTEAFF
TRBJ2-5 TRBV27 few TRBD2 TGTGCCAGCAGTTTTGGGGCGGGAGGGCATCAAGAGACCCAGTACTTC CASSFGAGGHQETQYF
TRBJ2-7 TRBV7-2 few TRBD2 TGTGCCAGCAGCCGCCGGACTAGCGCCTACGAGCAGTACTTC CASSRRTSAYEQYF
TRBJ2-1 TRBV6-1 few NA TGTGCCAGCAGGGGACCCGGGTACAATGAGCAGTTCTTC CASRGPGYNEQFF
TRBJ2-7 TRBV28 few NA TGTGCCAGCAGTCTGAACAAAGCGGGCCCACCCTACGAGCAGTACTTC CASSLNKAGPPYEQYF
TRBJ2-1 TRBV12-3/TRBV12-4 few NA TGTGCCAGCAGTTTAGCCCGAACCGGGACACAACCCTACAATGAGCAGTTCTTC CASSLARTGTQPYNEQFF
TRBJ1-1 TRBV7-9 NA NA TGTGCCAGCAGCTTATGGGGGGGTGGGAAGAACACTGAAGCTTTCTTT CASSLWGGGKNTEAFF
TRBJ2-3 TRBV20-1 NA NA TGCAGTGCTAGAGTCTACAGGGAAGATACGCAGTATTTT CSARVYREDTQYF
TRBJ1-1 TRBV6-2/TRBV6-3 few NA TGTGCCAGCAGTTACGATCGAGTCGGGGAAGCTTTCTTT CASSYDRVGEAFF
TRBJ2-7 TRBV5-1 few NA TGCGCCAGCAGCTTGGCCCCACGGGGACTTTACGAGCAGTACTTC CASSLAPRGLYEQYF
TRBJ2-3 TRBV7-9 NA NA TGTGCCAGCAGCGAGGCCCACCAGTCTGCGGCGCAGTATTTT CASSEAHQSAAQYF
TRBJ1-2 TRBV12-3/TRBV12-4 few NA TGTGCCAGCACTGCGTGGGGGGCGGTTGGCTACACCTTC CASTAWGAVGYTF
TRBJ2-1 TRBV9 NA TRBD2 TGTGCCAGCAGCGATACAGCGGGGTTCAACTACAATGAGCAGTTCTTC CASSDTAGFNYNEQFF
TRBJ2-3 TRBV20-1 NA NA TGCAGTGCTTACCCCGGGACTTCGACAGATACGCAGTATTTT CSAYPGTSTDTQYF
TRBJ1-4 TRBV27 NA TRBD1 TGTGCCAGCACTTACCTGGACAGGGGGCTTGCTAATGAAAAACTGTTTTTT CASTYLDRGLANEKLFF
TRBJ2-1 TRBV5-1 few NA TGCGCCAGCAGCTCAGTTGGCTCCTACAATGAGCAGTTCTTC CASSSVGSYNEQFF
TRBJ2-1 TRBV28 few TRBD2 TGTGCCAGCAGACGGACTAGCGCCTATGAGCAGTTCTTC CASRRTSAYEQFF
TRBJ2-7 TRBV10-2 NA NA TGCGCCAGCACTAAGCAGTTTTCCTACGAGCAGTGCTTC CASTKQFSYEQCF
TRBJ2-7 TRBV2 once NA TGTGCCATCATAGTAGCGCGGTCCTACGAGCAGTACTTC CAIIVARSYEQYF
TRBJ2-1 TRBV6-1 NA NA TGTGCCAGCAGTGAAGAGTTTCTGGGCAATGAGCAGTTCTTC CASSEEFLGNEQFF
TRBJ2-7 TRBV18 NA TRBD1 TGTGCCAGCTCCAAGGACAGGGTGTGGACCTACGAGCAGTACTTC CASSKDRVWTYEQYF
TRBJ2-7 TRBV4-2 few NA TGTGCCAGCAGCCAAGATAAGGGAGTCCACGAGCAGTACTTC CASSQDKGVHEQYF
TRBJ2-1 TRBV3-1 NA NA TGTGCCAGCAGCCAAGATCGAAGATCACATCTCGGGTCCTACAATGAGCAGTTCTTC CASSQDRRSHLGSYNEQFF
TRBJ2-7 TRBV20-1 few TRBD1 TGCAGTGCTAGAAGGGTCCGGACAGGGCGATACGAGCAGTACTTC CSARRVRTGRYEQYF
TRBJ2-1 TRBV5-6 NA TRBD2 TGTGCCAGCAGCCCCGGGACTAGCGGGAGGATTGAGCAGTTCTTC CASSPGTSGRIEQFF
TRBJ2-3 TRBV28 NA NA TGTGCCAGCAGTTTATCGGGGAGTCCCCGGGCCGATACGCAGTATTTT CASSLSGSPRADTQYF
TRBJ1-2 TRBV7-2 NA NA TGTGCCAGCAGCTTAGAAACAGCTTTTGGCTACACCTTC CASSLETAFGYTF
TRBJ1-1 TRBV5-1 once NA TGCGCCAGCAGCTTGGTCCCGGGACAATTCTTTGAAGCTTTCTTT CASSLVPGQFFEAFF
TRBJ2-3 TRBV29-1 NA NA TGCAGCGGCGTAACTAGCACAGATACGCAGTATTTT CSGVTSTDTQYF
TRBJ2-7 TRBV6-5 few TRBD2 TGTGCCAGCAGTCCGACGCGGGGGACTAGCGGGTACGAGCAGTACTTC CASSPTRGTSGYEQYF
TRBJ1-2 TRBV4-1 few NA TGCGCCAGCAGCCAAGTCGACATTAACTATGGCTACACCTTC CASSQVDINYGYTF
TRBJ1-4 TRBV7-2 once TRBD1 TGTGCCAGCAGCTTACTAGGGACAGTCATCAATGAAAAACTGTTTTTT CASSLLGTVINEKLFF
TRBJ1-4 TRBV10-3 NA TRBD1 TGTGCCATCAGGGGCAGGGGGAATGAAAAACTGTTTTTT CAIRGRGNEKLFF
TRBJ1-2 TRBV10-3 few NA TGTGCCATCAGGGGCAGGGACACCCTTAACTATGGCTACACCTTC CAIRGRDTLNYGYTF
TRBJ2-7 TRBV7-6 NA NA TGTGCCAGCAGCTTATACACAGGGAGCTCCTACGAGCAGTACTTC CASSLYTGSSYEQYF
TRBJ2-1 TRBV28 NA TRBD2 TGTGCCAGCAGCCCGGGAGGAAGTTACAGTGAGCAGTTCTTC CASSPGGSYSEQFF
TRBJ2-7 TRBV4-2 NA TRBD2 TGTGCCAGCAGCCAAGCGTTCGGGAGGGCCTACGAGCAGTACTTC CASSQAFGRAYEQYF
TRBJ2-1 TRBV20-1 NA NA TGCAGTGCTAGAGATTATCGGGAGCAGTTCTTC CSARDYREQFF
TRBJ2-7 TRBV5-1 NA NA TGCGCCAGCAGCTTACAACTATTCTACGAGCAGTACTTC CASSLQLFYEQYF
TRBJ2-7 TRBV9 NA TRBD2 TGTGCCAGCAGCGTGAGCCCAACTAGCGCTTCCTACGAGCAGTACTTC CASSVSPTSASYEQYF
TRBJ2-1 TRBV29-1 few NA TGCAGCGTTGAGTGGCTAGCGCACTACAATGAGCAGTTCTTC CSVEWLAHYNEQFF
TRBJ1-4 TRBV12-3/TRBV12-4 NA TRBD1 TGTGCCAGCAGGCGGACAGGGGGAATTGTTGAAAAACTGTTTTTT CASRRTGGIVEKLFF
TRBJ1-2 TRBV16 NA NA TGTGCCAGCAGCCAATTGGGGGACTACACCTTC CASSQLGDYTF
TRBJ1-5 TRBV28 NA TRBD1 TGTGCCAGCAGTTTATGGGCGGACAGGTACAATCAGCCCCAGCATTTT CASSLWADRYNQPQHF
TRBJ2-3 TRBV10-3 NA TRBD2 TGTGCCACCGCCCTACTAGCGGGGGAGGGACCAGATACGCAGTATTTT CATALLAGEGPDTQYF
TRBJ1-2 TRBV6-1 few NA TGTGCCAGCAAAAGAGCCGGGACGGAGTATGGCTACACCTTC CASKRAGTEYGYTF
TRBJ2-1 TRBV12-3/TRBV12-4 NA NA TGTGCCAGCGATTCAGCGAAGGGCAGGGGCCTACCCAATGAGCAGTTCTTC CASDSAKGRGLPNEQFF
TRBJ1-1 TRBV6-5 NA NA TGTGCCCCAGCTTCGGGGGCGAGTACTGAAGCTTTCTTT CAPASGASTEAFF
TRBJ2-2 TRBV7-2 NA NA TGTGCCAGCAGCTTAGTTTCTAGCTGGAACACCGGGGAGCTGTTTTTT CASSLVSSWNTGELFF
TRBJ2-7 TRBV7-2 few NA TGTGCCAGCAGCTTCGCGGTGGGTGGGTCCTACGAGCAGTACTTC CASSFAVGGSYEQYF
TRBJ1-2 TRBV9 many TRBD1 TGTGCCAGCAGCGCCGGACAGGGCAATGGCTACACCTTC CASSAGQGNGYTF
TRBJ1-2 TRBV4-1 NA NA TGCGCCAGCAGCCAAGACATATTAAACTATGGCTACACCTTC CASSQDILNYGYTF
TRBJ2-1 TRBV2 NA TRBD1 TGTGCCAGCAGCCGCCGGGACAGTTTCTACAATGAGCAGTTCTTC CASSRRDSFYNEQFF